The 4 T cell receptor beta chains given below trace back to one sample, sequenced in a study of blood T cell repertoires in COVID-19. Data came from immunoSEQ multiplex PCR; TCRdb stores just in-frame clones and leaves some out. The data hold 160,000 or so clones, with about 81% observed a single time. Sample: peripheral blood. Receptors originate from a human donor in a cohort sampled during active COVID-19.

V gene TRBV27 combines with J gene TRBJ2-7, with TRBD1 identical over 10 bases. Trimming cost V 5 bases and J 1 base; bases outside gene matches: 8. The V gene's germline CDR1 is MNHEY and CDR2 SMNVEV (reference sequence). The CDR3 consists of 16 residues. This CDR3 is CASSPMGQGRSYEQYF. The CDR3 DNA reads as TGTGCCAGCAGTCCCATGGGACAGGGGCGTTCCTACGAGCAGTACTTC.

V gene TRBV28 combines with J gene TRBJ1-6; D not certain. Trimming took off 2 bases at V and 7 bases at J, with 12 bases between the two ends. This CDR3 contains 15 residues. Germline V CDR1 and CDR2: MDHEN, SYDVKM. The CDR3 reads CASSLERPTNSPLHF. CDR3 DNA: TGTGCCAGCAGTTTAGAGCGTCCCACCAATTCACCCCTCCACTTT.

This clone was recorded once. CDR3 sequence: CSVEAQSGELFF. CDR3 in DNA: TGCAGCGTTGAAGCACAGTCCGGGGAGCTGTTTTTT. The V and J genes are TRBV29-1 and TRBJ2-2; the D is unclear. CDR1 is SQVTM and CDR2 is ANQGSEA in the germline V gene. This CDR3 has 12 residues. The germline V and J ends were trimmed by 1 base and 6 bases, with 6 bases remaining between them.

Remarks on this clone: The junction departs from germline at one end; a sequencing error may be responsible. The chain has TRBV28 and TRBJ1-5; 8 bases fit TRBD1. The CDR3 runs to 15 residues. Germline V lookup: CDR1 MDHEN, CDR2 SYDVKM. The CDR3 loop is CASSLVRTGSQPQHF. For the CDR3, the DNA is TGTGCCAGTAGTTTAGTCAGGACAGGGAGTCAGCCCCAGCATTTT.